This TCR beta chain comes out of a study of Ad26.COV2.S vaccination and SARS-CoV-2 variants. Overall study findings and caveats: The TCR-based breadth and depth measures might underestimate overall T cell responses.

Produced via immunoSEQ multiplex PCR; TCRdb's table is partial and in-frame only. The sample has about 320,000 clones; approximately 80% are singletons. Treatment: 15 to 20 received Ad26.COV2.S at low or high dose, single or two shots; several received placebo; per-sample allocation not given. Specimens were obtained on day 63 following the first vaccine or placebo injection. Germline CDR1 SGHRS, CDR2 YFSETQ. The CDR3 totals 16 residues. With 4 bases removed from V and 5 bases from J, the gap between germline ends came to 18 bases. For this clone: What it binds is not known.

This material consisted of peripheral blood, taken in a trial of Ad26.COV2.S vaccine versus placebo. The receptor was isolated from a person aged 18-65 years who received the Ad26.COV2.S COVID-19 vaccine or a placebo. The genes are TRBV5-1 and TRBJ2-2; D might be TRBD1 (8 bases). The CDR3 DNA is TGCGCCAGCAGCATCGGACAGGGAGGGGGAACCGGGGAGCTGTTTTTT. It is translated as CASSIGQGGGTGELFF. Based on the CDR3 plus reference TRBV5-1 and TRBJ2-2, the full variable domain is KAGVTQTPRYLIKTRGQQVTLSCSPISGHRSVSWYQQTPGQGLQFLFEYFSETQRNKGNFPGRFSGRQFSNSRSEMNVSTLELGDSALYLCASSIGQGGGTGELFFGEGSRLTVL.